The T cell receptor beta chain described here comes from a study of cytomegalovirus exposure and HLA in healthy donors. In the study overall: Inside one of the first data releases sat about 91 million unique TCRs taken from HLA-typed donors.

Overall study findings and caveats: A later analysis showed that HLA-associated TCR beta chains had undergone more clonal expansion than equally common others. In a later analysis, around 18,000 TCR beta sequences were associated with HLA alleles at 0.05 false discovery rate. Solely CMV serostatus was available to characterize immune exposure.

Germline CDR1 is MDHEN and CDR2 is SYDVKM. The CDR3 runs 13 residues. The ends were cut back, 8 bases at V and 6 bases at J, with 16 bases in the middle. The PCR used 60 Vbeta and 13 Jbeta primers. The assay was immunoSEQ multiplex PCR, and TCRdb's table has in-frame clones only and misses some. Its clone listing holds roughly 70,000 clones. About this clone itself: The antigen is unknown.

This clonotype originated in a female donor in good health and CMV-seropositive. This sequence joins TRBV28 and TRBJ1-2; perhaps TRBD1 as D (5 bases). The sample comprised PBMCs. The CDR3 here is CASLTQGFNGYTF. For the CDR3, the DNA is TGTGCCAGCCTAACTCAGGGATTCAATGGCTACACCTTC.